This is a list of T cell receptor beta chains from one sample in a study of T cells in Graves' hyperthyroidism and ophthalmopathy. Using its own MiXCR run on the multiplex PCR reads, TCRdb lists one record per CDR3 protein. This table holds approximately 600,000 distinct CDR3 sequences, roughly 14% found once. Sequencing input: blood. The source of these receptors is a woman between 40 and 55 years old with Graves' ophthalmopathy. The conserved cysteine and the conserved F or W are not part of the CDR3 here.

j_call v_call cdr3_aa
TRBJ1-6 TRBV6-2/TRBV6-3 ASSYSIGQGTDNSPLH
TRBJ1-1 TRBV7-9 ASSSPLMNEAF
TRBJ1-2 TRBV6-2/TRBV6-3 ASRHGSTTNYGYT
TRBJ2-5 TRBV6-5 ASSYDRQETQY
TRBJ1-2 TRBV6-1 ASNPRASSYGYT
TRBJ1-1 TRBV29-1 SVETGTGSEAF
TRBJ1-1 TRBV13 ASSSPGLLHTEAF
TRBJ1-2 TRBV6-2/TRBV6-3 ATDIEWGDGYT
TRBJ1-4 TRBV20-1 SAKEGLGNEKLF
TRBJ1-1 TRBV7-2 ASSLGARRGVEAF
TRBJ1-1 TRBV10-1 ASRVHRGGRNTEAF
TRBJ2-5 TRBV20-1 SANNPGLAGEETQY
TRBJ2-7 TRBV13 ASSWGQGGYEQY
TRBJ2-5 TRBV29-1 TTQGLAGDGETQY
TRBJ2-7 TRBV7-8 ASSLTTTSGITYEQY
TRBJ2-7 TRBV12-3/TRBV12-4 ASRASGSSYEQY
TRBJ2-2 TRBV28 ASTPGLAGNGELF
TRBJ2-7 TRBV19 ASTPGLGYEQY